One and the same sample provided the 10 T cell receptor beta chains below, sequenced in a study of OX40 agonist ivuxolimab in advanced cancers. TCRdb keeps only in-frame clones here, not all; method: immunoSEQ multiplex PCR. The sample has 65,000 to 75,000 clones; 87% are singletons. The sample here was CD4+ or CD8+ T cells sorted from blood, taken in a trial of the OX40 agonist ivuxolimab. These receptors all come from an adult with an advanced solid tumor such as melanoma, head and neck, liver or kidney cancer.

V and J are TRBV6-1 and TRBJ2-5, with 8 bases matching TRBD2. There are 14 residues in the CDR3. V lost 8 bases to trimming and J lost 7 bases; unmatched junction nucleotides: 12. CDR1 MNHNS and CDR2 SASEGT come from the germline V gene. This CDR3 reads CASHPGLGLGTQYF. CDR3 in DNA: TGTGCCAGCCACCCGGGACTAGGACTAGGGACCCAGTACTTC.

A few counts support this clone. The CDR3 DNA reads TGCGCCAGCAGCTTGTCTACATTGAACACTGAAGCTTTCTTT. It yields the protein CASSLSTLNTEAFF. V gene TRBV5-1 combines with J gene TRBJ1-1; D not resolved. Germline loops: CDR1 SGHRS, CDR2 YFSETQ. Trimming left V 1 base short and J 0 bases short, with 7 bases between. CDR3 size: 14 residues.

This chain links TRBV30 with TRBJ1-2; 9 nucleotides align to TRBD1. Looked up from germline, CDR1 is GTSNPN and CDR2 is SVGIG (reference sequence). V gave up 1 base and J gave up 2 bases; unmatched junction bases: 5. This CDR3 is built from 15 residues. CDR3 sequence reads: CAWSGTGVSNYGYTF. DNA of the CDR3: TGTGCCTGGAGTGGGACAGGGGTTTCGAACTATGGCTACACCTTC.

V gene TRBV21-1 combines with J gene TRBJ1-5; the table's D call, TRBD1, was not checked against the DNA. TRBV21-1 is a known pseudogene. There are 14 residues in the CDR3. The CDR3 DNA reads TGTGCCAGCAGGCCCGGGACACAGGATCAGCCCCAGCATTTT. Translated, it gives CASRPGTQDQPQHF.

This clone was observed a handful of times. Here the CDR3 DNA reads TGTGCCAGCAGCCCTAGCGGAGTGAACACCGGGGAGCTGTTTTTT. Protein: CASSPSGVNTGELFF. The V gene is TRBV7-7, the J gene TRBJ2-2, with 7 positions matching TRBD2. Germline-derived CDR1 and CDR2 are SSHAT and FNYEAQ (reference sequence). The junction had 4 bases not matched to a gene; V was cut back by 5 bases and J by 1 base. The CDR3 runs to 15 residues.

The chain uses TRBV4-2 and TRBJ1-1; no clear D gene. CDR1 and CDR2 (germline): LGHNA, YNFKEQ. Trimming cost V 1 base and J 0 bases, with 12 bases left between them. The CDR3 totals 16 residues. CDR3 nucleotides: TGTGCCAGCAGCCAAGGGGAGATGCGCTTGAACACTGAAGCTTTCTTT. Protein sequence: CASSQGEMRLNTEAFF.

The gene calls are TRBV28 and TRBJ2-7, with D possibly being TRBD2 (6 bases). CDR3 length: 13 amino acids. Deletions cut 5 bases from V and 2 bases from J, with 10 bases between. Germline V CDR1 and CDR2: MDHEN, SYDVKM. CDR3 sequence reads: CASSGGLAYEQYF. In DNA, the CDR3 is TGTGCCAGCAGTGGGGGACTGGCCTACGAGCAGTACTTC.

The rearrangement uses TRBV6-5 and TRBJ2-1; 7 bases line up with TRBD1. This CDR3 is built from 15 residues. Unmatched junction bases numbered 3, after V lost 2 bases and J lost 2 bases. From germline, CDR1 is MNHEY and CDR2 SVGAGI. For the CDR3, the DNA is TGTGCCAGCAGTTACAGGGGGCTTGCCTACAATGAGCAGTTCTTC. Translation gives CASSYRGLAYNEQFF.

The sample holds one count of this clone. The chain employs TRBV15 and TRBJ2-6; 7 nucleotides line up with TRBD1. J lost 5 bases, V lost 0 bases, and 10 bases had no gene match. CDR1 is LNHNV, CDR2 YYDKDF, per germline (reference sequence). CDR3 size: 18 residues. CDR3 region: CATSRERDRVSWANVLTF. The CDR3 DNA follows: TGTGCCACCAGCAGAGAACGGGACAGAGTCAGCTGGGCCAACGTCCTGACTTTC.

This sequence joins TRBV28 and TRBJ1-5; TRBD1 might be the D (5 bases). V lost 4 bases to trimming and J lost 7 bases, with 11 bases between them. This CDR3 region has 13 residues. Germline assignment: CDR1 MDHEN and CDR2 SYDVKM. CDR3 sequence (DNA): TGTGCCAGCAGTTGGGGACTTAGCCAGCCCCAGCATTTT. Translated: CASSWGLSQPQHF.